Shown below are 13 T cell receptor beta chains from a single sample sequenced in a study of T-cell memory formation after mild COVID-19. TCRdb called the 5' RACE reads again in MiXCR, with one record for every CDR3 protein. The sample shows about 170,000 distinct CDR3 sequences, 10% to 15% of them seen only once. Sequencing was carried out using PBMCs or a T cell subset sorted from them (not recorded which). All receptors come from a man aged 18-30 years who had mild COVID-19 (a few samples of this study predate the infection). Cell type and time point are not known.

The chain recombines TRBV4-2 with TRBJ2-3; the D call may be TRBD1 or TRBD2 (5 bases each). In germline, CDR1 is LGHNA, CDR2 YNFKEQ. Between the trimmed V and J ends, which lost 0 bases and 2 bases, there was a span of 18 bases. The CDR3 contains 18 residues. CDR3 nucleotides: TGTGCCAGCAGCCAAGATTACCTTTGGGGGAACCCCACAGATACGCAGTATTTT. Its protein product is CASSQDYLWGNPTDTQYF.

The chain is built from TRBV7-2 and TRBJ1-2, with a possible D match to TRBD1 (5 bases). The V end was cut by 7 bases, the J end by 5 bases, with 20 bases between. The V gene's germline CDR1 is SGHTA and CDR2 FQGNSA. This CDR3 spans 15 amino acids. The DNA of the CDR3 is TGTGCCAGCACGCCATCCCCCGGGGCGATATATGGCTACACCTTC. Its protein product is CASTPSPGAIYGYTF.

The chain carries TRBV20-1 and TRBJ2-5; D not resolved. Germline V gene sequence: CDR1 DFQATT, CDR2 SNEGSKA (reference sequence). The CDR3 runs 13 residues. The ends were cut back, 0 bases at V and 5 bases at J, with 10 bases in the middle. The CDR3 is CSAREPDAETQYF. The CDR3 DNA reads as TGCAGTGCTAGAGAACCGGACGCGGAGACCCAGTACTTC.

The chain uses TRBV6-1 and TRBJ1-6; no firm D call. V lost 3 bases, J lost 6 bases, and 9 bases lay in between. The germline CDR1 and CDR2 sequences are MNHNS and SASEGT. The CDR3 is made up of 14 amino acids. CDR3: CASSEFGTNSPLHF. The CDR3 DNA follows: TGTGCCAGCAGTGAGTTCGGAACTAATTCACCCCTCCACTTT.

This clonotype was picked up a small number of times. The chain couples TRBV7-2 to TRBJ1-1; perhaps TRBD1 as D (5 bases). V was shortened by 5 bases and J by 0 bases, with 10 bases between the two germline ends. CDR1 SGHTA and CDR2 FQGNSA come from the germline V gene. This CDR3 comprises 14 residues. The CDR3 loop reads CASSQAGLNTEAFF. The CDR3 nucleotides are TGTGCCAGCAGCCAGGCAGGGTTGAACACTGAAGCTTTCTTT.

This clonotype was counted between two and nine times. In nucleotides, the CDR3 is TGCGCCAGCAGCCAAAGGCTGGCAACGACCGGGGATTCACCCCTCCACTTT. It translates to CASSQRLATTGDSPLHF. The rearrangement links TRBV4-3 to TRBJ1-6; no firm D call. The germline gives CDR1 LGHNA, CDR2 YSLEER. The CDR3 length is 17 residues. Trimming took 2 bases from V and 8 from J, leaving 19 bases between them.

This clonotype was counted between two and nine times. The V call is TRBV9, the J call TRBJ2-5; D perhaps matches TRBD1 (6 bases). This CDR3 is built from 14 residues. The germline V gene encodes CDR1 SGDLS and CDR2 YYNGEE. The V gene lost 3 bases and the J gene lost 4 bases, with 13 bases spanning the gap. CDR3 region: CASSAGTTVETQYF. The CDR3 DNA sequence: TGTGCCAGCAGCGCCGGGACAACGGTAGAGACCCAGTACTTC.

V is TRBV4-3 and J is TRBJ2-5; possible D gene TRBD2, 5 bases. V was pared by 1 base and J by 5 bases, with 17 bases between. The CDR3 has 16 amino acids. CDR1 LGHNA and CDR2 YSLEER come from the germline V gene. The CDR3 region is CASSQGNRAWEETQYF. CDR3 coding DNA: TGCGCCAGCAGCCAAGGGAATCGGGCCTGGGAGGAGACCCAGTACTTC.

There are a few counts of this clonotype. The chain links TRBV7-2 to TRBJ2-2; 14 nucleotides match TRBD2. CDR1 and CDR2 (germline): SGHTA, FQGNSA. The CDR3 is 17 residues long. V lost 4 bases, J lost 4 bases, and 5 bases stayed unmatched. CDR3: CASSSTSGGAGTGELFF. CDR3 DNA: TGTGCCAGCAGCTCGACTAGCGGGGGGGCGGGCACCGGGGAGCTGTTTTTT. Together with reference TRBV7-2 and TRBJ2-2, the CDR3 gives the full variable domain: GAGVSQSPSNKVTEKGKDVELRCDPISGHTALYWYRQSLGQGLEFLIYFQGNSAPDKSGLPSDRFSAERTGGSVSTLTIQRTQQEDSAVYLCASSSTSGGAGTGELFFGEGSRLTVL.

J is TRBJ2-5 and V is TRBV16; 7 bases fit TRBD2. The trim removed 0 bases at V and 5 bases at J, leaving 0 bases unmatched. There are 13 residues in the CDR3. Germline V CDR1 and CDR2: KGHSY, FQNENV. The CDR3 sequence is CASSQSGRETQYF. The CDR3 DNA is TGTGCCAGCAGCCAATCCGGGAGGGAGACCCAGTACTTC. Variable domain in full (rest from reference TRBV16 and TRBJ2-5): GEEVAQTPKHLVRGEGQKAKLYCAPIKGHSYVFWYQQVLKNEFKFLISFQNENVFDETGMPKERFSAKCLPNSPCSLEIQATKLEDSAVYFCASSQSGRETQYFGPGTRLLVL.

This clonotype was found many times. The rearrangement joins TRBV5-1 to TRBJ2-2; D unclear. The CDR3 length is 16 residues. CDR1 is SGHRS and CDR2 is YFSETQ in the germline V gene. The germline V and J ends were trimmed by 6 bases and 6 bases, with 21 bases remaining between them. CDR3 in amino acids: CASTPPPYTLPGELFF. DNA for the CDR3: TGCGCCAGCACGCCGCCCCCGTACACCCTACCCGGGGAGCTGTTTTTT.

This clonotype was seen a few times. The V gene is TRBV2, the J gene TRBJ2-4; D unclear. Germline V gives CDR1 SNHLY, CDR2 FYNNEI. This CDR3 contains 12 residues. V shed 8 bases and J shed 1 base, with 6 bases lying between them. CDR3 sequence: CASGYAKNIQYF. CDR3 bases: TGTGCCAGCGGGTACGCCAAAAACATTCAGTACTTC.

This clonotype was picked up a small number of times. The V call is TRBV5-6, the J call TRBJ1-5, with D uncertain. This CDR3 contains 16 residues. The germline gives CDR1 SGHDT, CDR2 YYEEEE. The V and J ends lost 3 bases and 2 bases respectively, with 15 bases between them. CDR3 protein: CASSSNRGGRNQPQHF. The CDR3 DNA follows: TGTGCCAGCAGCTCCAATCGAGGAGGGCGCAATCAGCCCCAGCATTTT.